Reported below is one T cell receptor beta chain. This entry comes from a study of blood T cell repertoires in COVID-19. Whole-study context: Some COVID-19 samples were acute and others convalescent; all came from the United States, Italy and Spain. PBMCs, B-cell-depleted T cells, or T cells were the source of the cDNA or gDNA that made up the material.

Original data processing: Nucleated cell counts were estimated from reference gene primer amplification. Sequencing was performed with immunoSEQ multiplex PCR; in TCRdb, only in-frame clones are kept and a portion is missing. The V and J calls and clone size come from that table; D and trimming were worked out from the DNA. The table has 200,000 to 250,000 clones, around 84% seen once. V lost 5 bases, J lost 4 bases, and 14 bases stayed unmatched. The CDR3 extends over 19 amino acids. CDR1 is KGHDR and CDR2 is SFDVKD in the germline V gene. This receptor was identified in a middle-aged woman who had recovered from COVID-19. This chain joins TRBV24-1 and TRBJ1-4; 11 bases align to TRBD1. The sequencing sample was made of peripheral blood. The CDR3 spells CATSVKGQGERVGNEKLFF. The CDR3, as DNA: TGTGCCACCAGTGTGAAGGGACAGGGGGAGAGAGTAGGTAATGAAAAACTGTTTTTT.